The following is a T cell receptor beta chain sequence with its context. Its antigen is not known. Sequencing used immunoSEQ multiplex PCR; TCRdb keeps in-frame clones, though not all of them. The sample yields a few hundred thousand clones, 90% seen once. The data are from a study of Ad26.COV2.S vaccination and SARS-CoV-2 variants. Study-wide results and caveats: The analyses of TCR breadth and depth may have understated the size of total T cell responses.

Documented treatment: approximately 18 received Ad26.COV2.S at low or high dose, single or two shots; roughly five received placebo; per-sample allocation not given. Specimen acquisition occurred on day 63 following the initial vaccine or placebo injection. An 18-55-year-old adult in Boston served as donor. The study used a vaccine consisting of an Ad26 vector that expressed Wuhan-strain SARS-CoV-2 spike. The CDR3 is 17 amino acids. The germline V gene has CDR1 SGHAT and CDR2 FQNNGV. V lost 5 bases to trimming and J lost 0 bases; unmatched junction nucleotides: 12. The receptor was isolated from a person between 18 and 65 years old who received the Ad26.COV2.S COVID-19 vaccine or a placebo. The rearrangement joins TRBV11-2 to TRBJ1-2; 7 nucleotides match TRBD1. This specimen consisted of peripheral blood, obtained in a trial of Ad26.COV2.S vaccine versus placebo. The DNA of the CDR3 is TGTGCCAGCAGCCCCGTCCCGGGACAGATTACTAACTATGGCTACACCTTC. This gives the protein CASSPVPGQITNYGYTF. The full variable domain, rest sourced from reference TRBV11-2 and TRBJ1-2, is EAGVAQSPRYKIIEKRQSVAFWCNPISGHATLYWYQQILGQGPKLLIQFQNNGVVDDSQLPKDRFSAERLKGVDSTLKIQPAKLEDSAVYLCASSPVPGQITNYGYTFGSGTRLTVV.